Listed below are T cell receptor beta chains from one sample, sequenced in a study of technical replicates of blood from a few donors. Profiled with immunoSEQ multiplex PCR; TCRdb holds only in-frame clones, not every one. This table has around 80,000 clones, approximately 94% appearing once. Sequencing was done on a sample of T cells isolated from PBMCs. The receptor set was obtained from a human donor in good health. The CDR3 runs from the conserved cysteine through the conserved F or W. D genes are given only for firm matches. Clone sizes are given selectively: once, few, many, or a class where the clone is expanded.

V	D	size	J	CDR3	DNA
TRBV7-6	.	.	TRBJ2-3	CASSPLGLVTDTQYF	TGTGCCAGCAGCCCCCTGGGGCTAGTCACAGATACGCAGTATTTT
TRBV6-1	.	few	TRBJ1-1	CASSEWATNEAFF	TGTGCCAGCAGTGAATGGGCAACGAATGAAGCTTTCTTT
TRBV7-9	.	.	TRBJ2-7	CARSSVYEQYF	TGTGCCCGCAGTAGCGTCTACGAGCAGTACTTC
TRBV7-2	.	.	TRBJ2-1	CASSLTDYTYNEQFF	TGTGCCAGCAGCTTAACGGACTATACCTACAATGAGCAGTTCTTC
TRBV9	.	.	TRBJ2-7	CASSVGQTEQYF	TGTGCCAGCAGCGTCGGACAGACCGAGCAGTACTTC
TRBV5-6	.	once	TRBJ1-3	CASSPGLGNTIYF	TGTGCCAGCAGCCCGGGTCTTGGAAACACCATATATTTT
TRBV15	.	.	TRBJ2-2	CATSRVAVNTGELFF	TGTGCCACCAGCAGAGTCGCGGTGAACACCGGGGAGCTGTTTTTT
TRBV27	.	.	TRBJ2-1	CASSPWFAGTDEQFF	TGTGCCAGCAGTCCGTGGTTCGCGGGAACGGATGAGCAGTTCTTC
TRBV4-2	.	.	TRBJ2-2	CASSQSELYTGELFF	TGTGCCAGCAGCCAATCGGAGCTCTACACCGGGGAGCTGTTTTTT
TRBV2	.	.	TRBJ2-5	CASSTEVGRIEETQYF	TGTGCCAGCAGTACCGAGGTTGGGAGGATAGAAGAGACCCAGTACTTC
TRBV5-4	TRBD1	.	TRBJ1-2	CASSPDREKSGYTF	TGTGCCAGCAGCCCCGACAGGGAGAAAAGTGGCTACACCTTC
TRBV9	TRBD2	.	TRBJ2-1	CASSASGSSYNEQFF	TGTGCCAGCAGCGCTAGCGGCAGCTCCTACAATGAGCAGTTCTTC
TRBV29-1	TRBD2	.	TRBJ2-7	CSVTSGGSEQYF	TGCAGCGTGACTAGCGGGGGCTCAGAGCAGTACTTC
TRBV19	TRBD1	.	TRBJ1-2	CASSIQGAGGYTF	TGTGCCAGTAGTATTCAGGGGGCTGGTGGCTACACCTTC
TRBV2	TRBD1	.	TRBJ1-1	CASRAEVGQGRTEAFF	TGTGCCAGCAGGGCGGAGGTGGGACAGGGGAGGACTGAAGCTTTCTTT
TRBV4-1	.	.	TRBJ1-1	CASSQKSLNTEAFF	TGCGCCAGCAGCCAAAAGAGCCTGAACACTGAAGCTTTCTTT